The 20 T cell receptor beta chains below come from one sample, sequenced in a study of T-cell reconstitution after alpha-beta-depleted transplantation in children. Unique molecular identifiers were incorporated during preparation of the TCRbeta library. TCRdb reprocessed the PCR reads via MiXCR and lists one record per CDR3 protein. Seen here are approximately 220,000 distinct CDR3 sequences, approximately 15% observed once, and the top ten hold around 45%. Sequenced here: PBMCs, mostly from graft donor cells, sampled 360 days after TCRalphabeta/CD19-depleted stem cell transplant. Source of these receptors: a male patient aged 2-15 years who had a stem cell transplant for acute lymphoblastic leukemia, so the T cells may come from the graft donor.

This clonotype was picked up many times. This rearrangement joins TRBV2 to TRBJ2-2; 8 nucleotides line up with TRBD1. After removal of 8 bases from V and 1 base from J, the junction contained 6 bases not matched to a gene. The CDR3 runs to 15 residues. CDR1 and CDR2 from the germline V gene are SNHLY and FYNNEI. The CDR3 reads CASRIDRGNTGELFF. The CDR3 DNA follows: TGTGCCAGCCGCATCGACAGGGGGAACACCGGGGAGCTGTTTTTT.

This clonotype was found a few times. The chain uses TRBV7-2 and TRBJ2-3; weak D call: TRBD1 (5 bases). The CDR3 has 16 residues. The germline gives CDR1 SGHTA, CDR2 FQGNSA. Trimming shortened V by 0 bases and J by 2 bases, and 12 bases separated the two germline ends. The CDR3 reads CASSLAARGNTDTQYF. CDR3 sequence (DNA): TGTGCCAGCAGCTTAGCCGCAAGGGGTAACACAGATACGCAGTATTTT.

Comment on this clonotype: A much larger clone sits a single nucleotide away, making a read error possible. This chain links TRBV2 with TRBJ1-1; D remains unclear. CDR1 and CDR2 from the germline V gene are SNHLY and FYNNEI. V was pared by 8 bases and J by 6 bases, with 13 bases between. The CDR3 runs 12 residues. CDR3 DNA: TGTGCCAGCTGTTCCCTGGCCTCTGAAGCTTTCTTT. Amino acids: CASCSLASEAFF.

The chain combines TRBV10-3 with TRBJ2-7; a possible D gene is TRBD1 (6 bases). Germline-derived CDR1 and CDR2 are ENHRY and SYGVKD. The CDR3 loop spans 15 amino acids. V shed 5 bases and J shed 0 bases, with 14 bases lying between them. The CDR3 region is CAISPPGTSSYEQYF. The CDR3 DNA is TGTGCCATCAGTCCGCCCGGGACAAGCTCCTACGAGCAGTACTTC.

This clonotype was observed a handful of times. Written as DNA, the CDR3 is TGTGCCAGCAGTTTATCCGGCGCCAATGAGCAGTTCTTC. This gives the protein CASSLSGANEQFF. This chain uses TRBV27 with TRBJ2-1; D call uncertain. Germline lookup yields CDR1 MNHEY and CDR2 SMNVEV (reference sequence). V lost 0 bases and J 6 bases, leaving 6 bases between the germline ends. The CDR3 loop spans 13 amino acids.

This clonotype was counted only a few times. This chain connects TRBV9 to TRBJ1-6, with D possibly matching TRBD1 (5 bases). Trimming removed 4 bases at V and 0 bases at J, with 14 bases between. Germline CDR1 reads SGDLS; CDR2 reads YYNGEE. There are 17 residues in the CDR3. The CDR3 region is CASSPRKGASYNSPLHF. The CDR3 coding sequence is TGTGCCAGCAGCCCGCGGAAAGGGGCCTCCTATAATTCACCCCTCCACTTT.

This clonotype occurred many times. The CDR3 DNA is TGTGCCAGCAGTTACTCGACTGACCAGATTTCACCCCTCCACTTT. Residues: CASSYSTDQISPLHF. The chain employs TRBV6-5 and TRBJ1-6; unclear D gene. The CDR3 is 15 residues long. V shed 0 bases and J shed 9 bases, with 12 bases lying between them. The V gene's germline CDR1 is MNHEY and CDR2 SVGAGI.

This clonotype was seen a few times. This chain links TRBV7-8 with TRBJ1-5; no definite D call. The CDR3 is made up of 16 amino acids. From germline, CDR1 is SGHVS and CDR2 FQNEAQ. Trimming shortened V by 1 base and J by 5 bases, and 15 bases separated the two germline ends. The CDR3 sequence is CASSLENNPYDQPQHF. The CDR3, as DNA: TGTGCCAGCAGCTTAGAAAATAACCCTTATGATCAGCCCCAGCATTTT.

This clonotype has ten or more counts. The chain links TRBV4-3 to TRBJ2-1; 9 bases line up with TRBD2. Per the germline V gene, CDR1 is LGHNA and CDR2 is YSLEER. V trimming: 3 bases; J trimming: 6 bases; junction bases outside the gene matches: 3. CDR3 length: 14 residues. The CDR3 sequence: CASSQGLAINEQFF. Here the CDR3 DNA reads TGCGCCAGCAGCCAGGGACTAGCAATCAATGAGCAGTTCTTC.

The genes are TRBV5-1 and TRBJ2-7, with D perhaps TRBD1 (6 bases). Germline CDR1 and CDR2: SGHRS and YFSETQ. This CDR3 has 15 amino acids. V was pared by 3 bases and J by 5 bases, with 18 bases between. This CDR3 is CASSSSGQGLNEQYF. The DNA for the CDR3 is TGCGCCAGCAGCTCGTCGGGGCAGGGGTTGAACGAGCAGTACTTC.

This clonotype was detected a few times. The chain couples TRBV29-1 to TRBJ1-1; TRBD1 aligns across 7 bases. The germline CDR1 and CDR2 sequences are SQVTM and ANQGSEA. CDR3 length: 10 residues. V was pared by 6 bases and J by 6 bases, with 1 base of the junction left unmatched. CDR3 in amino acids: CSVGQAEAFF. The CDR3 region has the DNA TGCAGCGTCGGACAGGCTGAAGCTTTCTTT.

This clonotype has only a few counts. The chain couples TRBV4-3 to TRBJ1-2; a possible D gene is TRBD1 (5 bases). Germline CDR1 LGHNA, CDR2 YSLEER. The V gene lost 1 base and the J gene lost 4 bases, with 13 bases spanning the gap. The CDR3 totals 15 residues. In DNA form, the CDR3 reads TGCGCCAGCAGCCAAGGCTCAGGGTCTTTCTATGGCTACACCTTC. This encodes CASSQGSGSFYGYTF.

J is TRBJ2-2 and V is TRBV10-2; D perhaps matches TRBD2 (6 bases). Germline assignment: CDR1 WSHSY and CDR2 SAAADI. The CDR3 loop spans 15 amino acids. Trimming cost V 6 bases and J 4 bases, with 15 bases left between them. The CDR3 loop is CASRPSGVRTGELFF. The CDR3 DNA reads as TGCGCCAGCAGACCATCGGGAGTCCGCACCGGGGAGCTGTTTTTT.

This CDR3 is CASSDLGRGYNEQFF. CDR3 nucleotide sequence: TGTGCCAGCAGCGATTTAGGGCGCGGGTACAATGAGCAGTTCTTC. V usage is TRBV12-3 or TRBV12-4 and J usage is TRBJ2-1; D may be TRBD2 (5 bases). Trimming removed 6 bases from V and 4 bases from J, with 16 bases in between. The CDR3 length is 15 residues.

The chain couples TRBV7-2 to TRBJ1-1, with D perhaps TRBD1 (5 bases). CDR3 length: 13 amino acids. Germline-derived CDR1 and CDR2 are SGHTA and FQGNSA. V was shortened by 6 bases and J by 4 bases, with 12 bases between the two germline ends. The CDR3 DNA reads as TGTGCCAGCAGTCGGGACGAGTCCACTGAAGCTTTCTTT. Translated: CASSRDESTEAFF.

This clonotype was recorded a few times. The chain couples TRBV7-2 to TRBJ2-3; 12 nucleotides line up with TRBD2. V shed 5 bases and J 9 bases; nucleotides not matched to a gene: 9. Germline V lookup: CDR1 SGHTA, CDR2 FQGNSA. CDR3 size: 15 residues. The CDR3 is CASSQLAGGPTTQYF. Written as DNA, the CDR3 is TGTGCCAGCAGCCAACTAGCGGGGGGCCCCACCACGCAGTATTTT.

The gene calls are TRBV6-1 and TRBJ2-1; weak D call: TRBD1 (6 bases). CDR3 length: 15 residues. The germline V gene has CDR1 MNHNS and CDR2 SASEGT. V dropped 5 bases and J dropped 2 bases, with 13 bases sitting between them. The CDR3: CASSQQGPAYNEQFF. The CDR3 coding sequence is TGTGCCAGCAGTCAACAGGGACCAGCCTACAATGAGCAGTTCTTC.

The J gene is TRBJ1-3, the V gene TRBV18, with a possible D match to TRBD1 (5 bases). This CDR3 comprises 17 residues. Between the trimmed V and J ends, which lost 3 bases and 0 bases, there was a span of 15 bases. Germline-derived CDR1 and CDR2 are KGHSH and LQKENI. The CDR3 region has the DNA TGTGCCAGCTCACCCCAGGACACCCGGTTCTCTGGAAACACCATATATTTT. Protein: CASSPQDTRFSGNTIYF.

DNA for the CDR3: TGTGCCAGCTCACCACCCAACAGGGGCGAGCAGTACTTC. This translates into CASSPPNRGEQYF. The chain has TRBV18 and TRBJ2-7; 7 nucleotides line up with TRBD1. The CDR3 sequence is 13 residues long. V dropped 0 bases and J dropped 6; count of bases not matched to a gene: 2. Germline values: CDR1 KGHSH, CDR2 LQKENI. The variable domain in full, with the rest retrieved from reference TRBV18 and TRBJ2-7, is NAGVMQNPRHLVRRRGQEARLRCSPMKGHSHVYWYRQLPEEGLKFMVYLQKENIIDESGMPKERFSAEFPKEGPSILRIQQVVRGDSAAYFCASSPPNRGEQYFGPGTRLTVT.

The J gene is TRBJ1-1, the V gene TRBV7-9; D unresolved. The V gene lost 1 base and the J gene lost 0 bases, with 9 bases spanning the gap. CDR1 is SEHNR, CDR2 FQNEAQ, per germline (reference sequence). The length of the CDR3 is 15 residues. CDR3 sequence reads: CASSLEGHMNTEAFF. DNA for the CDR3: TGTGCCAGCAGCTTAGAAGGGCATATGAACACTGAAGCTTTCTTT.